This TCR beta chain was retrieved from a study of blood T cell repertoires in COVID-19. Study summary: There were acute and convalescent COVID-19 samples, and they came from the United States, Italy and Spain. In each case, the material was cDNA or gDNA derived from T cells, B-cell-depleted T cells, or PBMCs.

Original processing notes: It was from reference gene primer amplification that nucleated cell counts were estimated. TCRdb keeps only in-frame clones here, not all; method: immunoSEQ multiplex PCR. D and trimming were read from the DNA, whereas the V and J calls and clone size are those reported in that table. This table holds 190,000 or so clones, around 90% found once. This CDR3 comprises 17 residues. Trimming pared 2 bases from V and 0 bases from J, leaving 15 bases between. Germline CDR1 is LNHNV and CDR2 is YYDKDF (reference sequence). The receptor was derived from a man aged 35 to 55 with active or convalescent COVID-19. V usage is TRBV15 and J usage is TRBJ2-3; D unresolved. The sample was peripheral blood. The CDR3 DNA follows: TGTGCCACCAGCAGAAGTACGGGTCCTAGAAGCACAGATACGCAGTATTTT. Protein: CATSRSTGPRSTDTQYF.